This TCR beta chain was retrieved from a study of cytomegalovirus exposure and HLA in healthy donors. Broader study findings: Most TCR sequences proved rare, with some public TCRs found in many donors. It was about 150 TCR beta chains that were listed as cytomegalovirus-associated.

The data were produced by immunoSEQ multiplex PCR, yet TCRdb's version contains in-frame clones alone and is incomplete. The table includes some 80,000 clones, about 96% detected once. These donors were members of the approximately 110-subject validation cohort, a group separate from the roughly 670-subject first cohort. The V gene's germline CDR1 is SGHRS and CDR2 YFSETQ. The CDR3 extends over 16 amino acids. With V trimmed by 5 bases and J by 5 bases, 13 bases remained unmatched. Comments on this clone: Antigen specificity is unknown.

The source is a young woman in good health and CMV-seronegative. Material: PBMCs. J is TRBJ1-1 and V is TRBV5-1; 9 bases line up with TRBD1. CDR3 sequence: CASSPAPGQGGTEAFF. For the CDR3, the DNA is TGCGCCAGCAGTCCGGCCCCGGGACAGGGCGGTACTGAAGCTTTCTTT.